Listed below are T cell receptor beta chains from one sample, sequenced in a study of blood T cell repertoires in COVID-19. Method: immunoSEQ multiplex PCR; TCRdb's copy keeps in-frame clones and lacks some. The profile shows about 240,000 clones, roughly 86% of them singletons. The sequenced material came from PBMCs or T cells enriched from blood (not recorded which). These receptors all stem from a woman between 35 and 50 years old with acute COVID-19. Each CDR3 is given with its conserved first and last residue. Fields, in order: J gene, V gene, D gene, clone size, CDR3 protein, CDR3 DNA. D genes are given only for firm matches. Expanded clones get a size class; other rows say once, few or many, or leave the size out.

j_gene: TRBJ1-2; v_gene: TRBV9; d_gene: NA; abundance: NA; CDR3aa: CASSVARGYGYTF; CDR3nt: TGTGCCAGCAGCGTAGCTAGGGGCTATGGCTACACCTTC
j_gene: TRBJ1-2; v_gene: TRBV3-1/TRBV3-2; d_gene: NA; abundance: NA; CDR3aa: CASLGASGYTF; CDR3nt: TGTGCCAGCTTAGGGGCCAGTGGCTACACCTTC
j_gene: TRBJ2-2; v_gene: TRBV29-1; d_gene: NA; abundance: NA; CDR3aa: CSVAGLYTGELFF; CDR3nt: TGCAGCGTAGCAGGGCTTTACACCGGGGAGCTGTTTTTT
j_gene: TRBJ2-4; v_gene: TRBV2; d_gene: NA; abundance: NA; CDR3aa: CASSEGRLAKNIQYF; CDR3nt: TGTGCCAGCAGTGAGGGGAGATTAGCCAAAAACATTCAGTACTTC
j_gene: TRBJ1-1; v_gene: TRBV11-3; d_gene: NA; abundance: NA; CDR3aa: CASSDPRTEAFF; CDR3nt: TGTGCCAGCAGCGATCCACGGACAGAGGCTTTCTTT
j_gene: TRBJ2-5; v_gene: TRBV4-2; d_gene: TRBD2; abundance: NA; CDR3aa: CASSQDSGSGRETQYF; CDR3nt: TGTGCCAGCAGCCAAGATAGCGGGAGCGGTAGGGAGACCCAGTACTTC
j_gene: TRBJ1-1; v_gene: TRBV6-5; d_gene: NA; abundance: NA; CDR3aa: CASSFGQTNTEAFF; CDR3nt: TGTGCCAGCAGCTTTGGACAGACGAACACTGAAGCTTTCTTT
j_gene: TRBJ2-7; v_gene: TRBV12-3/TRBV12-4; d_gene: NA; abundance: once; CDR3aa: CASSSSGSYEQYF; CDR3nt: TGTGCCAGCAGTTCCAGCGGCTCCTACGAGCAGTACTTC
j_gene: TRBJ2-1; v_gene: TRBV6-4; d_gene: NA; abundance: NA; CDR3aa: CASSESGQPWSYNEQFF; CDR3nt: TGTGCCAGCAGTGAAAGTGGACAGCCCTGGTCCTACAATGAGCAGTTCTTC
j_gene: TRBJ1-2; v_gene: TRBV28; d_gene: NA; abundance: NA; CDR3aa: CASSLEAVGGYTF; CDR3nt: TGTGCCAGCAGTTTAGAGGCCGTGGGTGGCTACACCTTC
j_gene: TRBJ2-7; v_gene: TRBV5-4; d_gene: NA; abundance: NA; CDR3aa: CASSFDQGYEQYF; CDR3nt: TGTGCCAGCAGCTTCGATCAGGGCTACGAGCAGTACTTC
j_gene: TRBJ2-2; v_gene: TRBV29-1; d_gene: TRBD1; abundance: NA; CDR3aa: CSVERQGGNTGELFF; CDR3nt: TGCAGCGTTGAACGACAGGGGGGTAACACCGGGGAGCTGTTTTTT
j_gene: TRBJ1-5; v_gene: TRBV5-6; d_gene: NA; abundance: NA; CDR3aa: CASSQQGYQPQHF; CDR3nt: TGTGCCAGCAGCCAACAGGGTTACCAGCCCCAGCATTTT
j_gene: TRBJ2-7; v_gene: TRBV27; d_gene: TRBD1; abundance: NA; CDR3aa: CASKGQGVYEQYF; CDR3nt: TGTGCCAGCAAGGGACAGGGGGTATACGAGCAGTACTTC
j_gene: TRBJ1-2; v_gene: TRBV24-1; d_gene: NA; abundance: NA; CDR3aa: CATSDRDSLHYGYTF; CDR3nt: TGTGCCACCAGTGATCGGGACTCCCTCCATTATGGCTACACCTTC
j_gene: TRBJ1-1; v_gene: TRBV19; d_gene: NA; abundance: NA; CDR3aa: CASSIDNRILGKAFF; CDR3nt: TGTGCCAGTAGTATAGATAACAGGATTCTTGGGAAGGCTTTCTTT
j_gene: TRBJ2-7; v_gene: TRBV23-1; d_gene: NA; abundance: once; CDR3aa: CASPLEQYF; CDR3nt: TGCGCCAGCCCCCTCGAGCAGTACTTC
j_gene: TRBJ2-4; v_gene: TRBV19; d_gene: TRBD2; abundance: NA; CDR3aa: CASRGLAADIQYF; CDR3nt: TGTGCCAGTAGGGGACTAGCTGCGGACATTCAGTACTTC
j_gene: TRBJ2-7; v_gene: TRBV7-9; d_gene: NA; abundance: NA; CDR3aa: CASSPAYEQYF; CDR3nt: TGTGCCAGCAGCCCCGCCTACGAGCAGTACTTC
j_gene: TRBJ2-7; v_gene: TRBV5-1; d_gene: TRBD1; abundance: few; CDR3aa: CASSLAGQAYEQYF; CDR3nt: TGCGCCAGCAGCTTGGCGGGACAGGCCTACGAGCAGTACTTC
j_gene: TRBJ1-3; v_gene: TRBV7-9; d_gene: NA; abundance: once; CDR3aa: CASSFSVSGNTIYF; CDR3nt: TGTGCCAGCAGCTTTTCAGTCTCTGGAAACACCATATATTTT
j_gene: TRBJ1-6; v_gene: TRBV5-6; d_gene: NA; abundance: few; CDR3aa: CASSLEPGDNSPLHF; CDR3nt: TGTGCCAGCAGCTTGGAGCCAGGGGATAATTCACCCCTCCACTTT
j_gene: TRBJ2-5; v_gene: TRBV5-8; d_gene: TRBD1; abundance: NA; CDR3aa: CASSFRDRGLGETQYF; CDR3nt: TGTGCCAGCAGCTTCCGGGACAGGGGGCTTGGGGAGACCCAGTACTTC
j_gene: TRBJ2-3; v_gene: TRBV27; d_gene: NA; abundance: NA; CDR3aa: CASRMTGEGGGTQYF; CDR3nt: TGTGCCAGCAGAATGACAGGGGAAGGGGGGGGTACGCAGTATTTT
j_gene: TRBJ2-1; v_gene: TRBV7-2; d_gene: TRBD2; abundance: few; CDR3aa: CASSPGGAVSYNEQFF; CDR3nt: TGTGCCAGCAGCCCGGGAGGGGCTGTCTCCTACAATGAGCAGTTCTTC
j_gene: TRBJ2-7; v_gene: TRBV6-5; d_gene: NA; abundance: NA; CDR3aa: CASSRRGRETYEQYF; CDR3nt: TGTGCCAGCAGTCGCAGGGGGCGGGAGACCTACGAGCAGTACTTC
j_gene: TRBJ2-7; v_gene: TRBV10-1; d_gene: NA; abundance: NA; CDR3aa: CASSKDSLGSEQYF; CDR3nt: TGCGCCAGCAGTAAGGACAGCCTTGGCAGCGAGCAGTACTTC
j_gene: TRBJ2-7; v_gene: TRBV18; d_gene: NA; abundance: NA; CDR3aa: CASSPSFEEQYF; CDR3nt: TGTGCCAGCTCACCATCCTTCGAGGAGCAGTACTTC
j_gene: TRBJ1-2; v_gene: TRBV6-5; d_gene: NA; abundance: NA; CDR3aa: CAIPTNPGLIYGYTF; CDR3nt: TGTGCCATACCTACCAACCCGGGATTGATTTATGGCTACACCTTC
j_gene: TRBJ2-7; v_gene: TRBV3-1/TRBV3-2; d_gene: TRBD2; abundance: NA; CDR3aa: CASSRASGSSYEQYF; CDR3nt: TGTGCCAGCAGCCGAGCTAGCGGAAGCTCCTACGAGCAGTACTTC
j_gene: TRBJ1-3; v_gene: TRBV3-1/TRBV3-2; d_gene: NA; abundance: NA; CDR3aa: CASSQDATLGNTIYF; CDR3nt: TGTGCCAGCAGCCAAGATGCGACACTTGGAAACACCATATATTTT
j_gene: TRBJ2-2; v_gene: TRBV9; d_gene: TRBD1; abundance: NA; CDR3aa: CASSVGTGRTGELFF; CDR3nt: TGTGCCAGCAGCGTGGGGACAGGAAGAACCGGGGAGCTGTTTTTT
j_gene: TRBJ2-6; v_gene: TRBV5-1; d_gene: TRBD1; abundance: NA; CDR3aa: CASSLFGTGDPSSGANVLTF; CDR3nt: TGCGCCAGCAGCTTGTTCGGGACAGGGGATCCTAGCTCTGGGGCCAACGTCCTGACTTTC
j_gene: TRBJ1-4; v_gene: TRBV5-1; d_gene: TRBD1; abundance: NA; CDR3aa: CASSPGAGGDEKLFF; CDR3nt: TGCGCCAGCAGCCCTGGAGCAGGGGGAGATGAAAAACTGTTTTTT
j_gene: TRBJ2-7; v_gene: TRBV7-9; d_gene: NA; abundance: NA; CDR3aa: CASSFPGLRPTYEQYF; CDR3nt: TGTGCCAGCAGCTTCCCCGGACTGAGACCCACCTACGAGCAGTACTTC
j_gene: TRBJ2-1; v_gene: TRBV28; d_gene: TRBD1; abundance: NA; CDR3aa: CASSPPGQGRDEQFF; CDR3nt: TGTGCCAGCAGTCCCCCGGGACAGGGGAGGGATGAGCAGTTCTTC
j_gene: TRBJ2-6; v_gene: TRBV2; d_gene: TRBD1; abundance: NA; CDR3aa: CASSEQGQQANVLTF; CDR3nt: TGTGCCAGCAGTGAACAGGGACAGCAGGCCAACGTCCTGACTTTC
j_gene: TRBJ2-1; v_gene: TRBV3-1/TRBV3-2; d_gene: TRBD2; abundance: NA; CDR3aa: CASSQGGTSWNEQFF; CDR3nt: TGTGCCAGCAGCCAAGGGGGGACTAGCTGGAATGAGCAGTTCTTC
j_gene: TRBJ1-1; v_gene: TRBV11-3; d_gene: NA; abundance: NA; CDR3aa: CASSPLGRSRTEAFF; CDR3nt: TGTGCCAGCAGCCCATTGGGGAGGTCAAGGACTGAAGCTTTCTTT
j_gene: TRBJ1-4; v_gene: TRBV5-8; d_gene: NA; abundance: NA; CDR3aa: CASSAGRTLTNEKLFF; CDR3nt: TGTGCCAGCAGCGCGGGACGAACTCTAACTAATGAAAAACTGTTTTTT
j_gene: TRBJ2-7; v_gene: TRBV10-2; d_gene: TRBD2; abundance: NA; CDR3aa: CASTFFLAAPSYEQYF; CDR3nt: TGCGCCAGCACCTTCTTCCTAGCGGCGCCTTCTTACGAGCAGTACTTC
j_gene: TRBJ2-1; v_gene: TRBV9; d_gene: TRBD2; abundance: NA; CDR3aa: CASSRTSLAGGNEQFF; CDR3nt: TGTGCCAGCAGCCGTACGAGTCTAGCGGGAGGGAATGAGCAGTTCTTC
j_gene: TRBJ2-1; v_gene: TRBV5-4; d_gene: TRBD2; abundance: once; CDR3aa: CASRTSTSGSYNEQFF; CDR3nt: TGTGCCAGCAGGACCTCGACTAGCGGGAGCTACAATGAGCAGTTCTTC
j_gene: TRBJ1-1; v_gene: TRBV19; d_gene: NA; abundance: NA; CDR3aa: CASSTTGRGTEAFF; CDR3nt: TGTGCCAGTAGTACCACAGGGAGAGGAACTGAAGCTTTCTTT
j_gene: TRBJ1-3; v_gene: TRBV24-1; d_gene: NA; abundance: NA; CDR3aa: CATSDASGKDFGNTIYF; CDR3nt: TGTGCCACCAGTGATGCCTCCGGGAAAGACTTTGGAAACACCATATATTTT
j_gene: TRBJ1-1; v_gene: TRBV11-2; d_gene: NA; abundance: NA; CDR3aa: CASSLELTEAFF; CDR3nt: TGTGCCAGCAGCTTAGAACTTACGGAAGCTTTCTTT
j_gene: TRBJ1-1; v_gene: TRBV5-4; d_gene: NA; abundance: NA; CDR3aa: CASSLGGNYATEAFF; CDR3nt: TGTGCCAGCAGCTTGGGTGGCAACTATGCGACTGAAGCTTTCTTT